The 21 T cell receptor beta chains below were found in one sample sequenced in a study of shared clonotypes between healthy human individuals. Terminally differentiated effector memory CD45RA+ cells were left out of the naive CD8 fraction, which was CD45RO-negative and positively selected for CCR7. Method: immunoSEQ multiplex PCR; TCRdb's copy keeps in-frame clones and lacks some. This sample has a few hundred thousand clones, with about 95% found just once. The sequencing input was naive CD8+ T cells sorted from blood. These receptor sequences come from a woman aged 25-40 years in good health.

This chain links TRBV2 with TRBJ2-5; 7 bases agree with TRBD2. The closer fit of TRBJ2-7 to the DNA end suggests the J call may be wrong. Germline V gene lookup returns CDR1 SNHLY and CDR2 FYNNEI. CDR3 length: 12 residues. In DNA, the CDR3 is TGTGCCAGCCGGACTAGTCCCTACGAGCAGTACTTC. It codes for CASRTSPYEQYF.

V usage is TRBV28 and J usage is TRBJ1-5; 7 bases line up with TRBD1. The V gene's germline CDR1 is MDHEN and CDR2 SYDVKM. The V gene end was trimmed by 5 bases and the J gene end by 7 bases; junction bases not matched to a gene: 5. The CDR3 has 13 amino acids. CDR3 DNA: TGTGCCAGCAGTGACAGGGAGGGCCAGCCCCAGCATTTT. Amino acids: CASSDREGQPQHF.

The V gene is TRBV6-5, the J gene TRBJ1-1; D gene uncertain. The CDR3 has 14 residues. Germline CDR1 and CDR2: MNHEY and SVGAGI. The V end lost 0 bases, the J end lost 6 bases, and 11 bases lay between the germline ends. CDR3 sequence: CASSYSVDSPEAFF. In DNA form, the CDR3 reads TGTGCCAGCAGTTACTCTGTGGATTCCCCTGAAGCTTTCTTT.

The chain recombines TRBV6-1 with TRBJ2-7, with 7 bases matching TRBD1. V was pared by 5 bases and J by 3 bases, with 7 bases of the junction left unmatched. CDR3 length equals 14 residues. The V gene's germline CDR1 is MNHNS and CDR2 SASEGT. The CDR3 reads CASSHRDSYYEQYF. The CDR3 DNA follows: TGTGCCAGCAGTCACCGGGACAGCTACTACGAGCAGTACTTC.

Only a few counts were recorded for this clone. The V call is TRBV9, the J call TRBJ1-1; weak D call: TRBD1 (5 bases). Germline V gene sequence: CDR1 SGDLS, CDR2 YYNGEE. The CDR3 length is 15 residues. Trimming pared 0 bases from V and 0 bases from J, leaving 9 bases between. The CDR3 DNA is TGTGCCAGCAGCGTAGGGGCAGGGATGAACACTGAAGCTTTCTTT. It specifies CASSVGAGMNTEAFF.

V is TRBV7-2 and J is TRBJ1-1; no firm D call. Germline V gene data show CDR1 as SGHTA and CDR2 as FQGNSA. V lost 0 bases and J 1 base, leaving 9 bases between the germline ends. This CDR3 is built from 15 residues. The CDR3 spells CASSLAGSSNTEAFF. The DNA for the CDR3 is TGTGCCAGCAGCTTAGCTGGCAGCTCGAACACTGAAGCTTTCTTT.

This chain connects TRBV28 to TRBJ2-7, with 9 bases that match TRBD1. V dropped 3 bases and J dropped 2; count of bases not matched to a gene: 8. Germline loops: CDR1 MDHEN, CDR2 SYDVKM. This CDR3 spans 16 amino acids. The CDR3, as DNA: TGTGCCAGCAGTTTCTCCGACAGGGGGGTTCCCTACGAGCAGTACTTC. Its protein product is CASSFSDRGVPYEQYF.

The chain joins TRBV13 to TRBJ2-2; 7 positions agree with TRBD1. The CDR3 has 16 amino acids. Germline CDR1 and CDR2: PRHDT and FYEKMQ (reference sequence). The V and J ends lost 5 bases and 3 bases, in that order; junction bases with no gene match: 9. The CDR3: CASSNRQGSYTGELFF. The CDR3 DNA sequence: TGTGCCAGCAGCAACCGACAGGGAAGTTACACCGGGGAGCTGTTTTTT.

Remarks on this clone: Other DNA sequences in this sample translate to the same CDR3. The rearrangement links TRBV9 to TRBJ2-7; 9 bases map to TRBD2. Germline V CDR1 and CDR2: SGDLS, YYNGEE. Trimming removed 3 bases from V and 3 bases from J; junction bases left unmatched: 1. The CDR3 totals 13 residues. CDR3 sequence: CASSGAGGYEQYF. For the CDR3, the DNA is TGTGCCAGCAGCGGAGCGGGAGGCTACGAGCAGTACTTC.

The chain joins TRBV4-1 to TRBJ1-1; 7 positions agree with TRBD1. This CDR3 has 21 amino acids. The V and J ends lost 4 bases and 1 base, in that order; junction bases with no gene match: 24. Germline V CDR1 and CDR2: MGHRA, YSYEKL. CDR3 nucleotide sequence: TGCGCCAGCAGCCTAAAGCGACCCCGGGACAGCCAACAGAATACGAACACTGAAGCTTTCTTT. Residues: CASSLKRPRDSQQNTNTEAFF.

The J gene is TRBJ2-7, the V gene TRBV7-9; D remains unclear. V lost 4 bases and J 2 bases, leaving 6 bases between the germline ends. There are 12 residues in the CDR3. CDR1 SEHNR and CDR2 FQNEAQ come from the germline V gene (reference sequence). The CDR3 coding sequence is TGTGCCAGCAGCTCGCCAACCTACGAGCAGTACTTC. Residues: CASSSPTYEQYF. Looking up the rest from reference TRBV7-9 and TRBJ2-7 gives the full variable domain: DTGVSQNPRHKITKRGQNVTFRCDPISEHNRLYWYRQTLGQGPEFLTYFQNEAQLEKSRLLSDRFSAERPKGSFSTLEIQRTEQGDSAMYLCASSSPTYEQYFGPGTRLTVT.

The chain couples TRBV10-2 to TRBJ1-5; D not resolved. V shed 7 bases and J shed 5 bases, with 12 bases lying between them. CDR3 size: 13 residues. CDR1 is WSHSY, CDR2 SAAADI, per germline. CDR3 loop: CASNRDTYQPQHF. CDR3 coding DNA: TGCGCCAGCAACCGAGACACCTATCAGCCCCAGCATTTT.

The chain couples TRBV10-3 to TRBJ1-5; tentatively, D is TRBD1 (5 bases). V was cut by 0 bases and J by 2 bases, with 8 bases left in between. Germline CDR1 ENHRY, CDR2 SYGVKD. The CDR3 spans 15 residues. The CDR3 region has the DNA TGTGCCATCAGTGAGTCGATGACAGGCAATCAGCCCCAGCATTTT. Translating it yields CAISESMTGNQPQHF.

The gene calls are TRBV5-1 and TRBJ1-2; D is possibly TRBD1 (6 bases). V lost 1 base to trimming and J lost 3 bases, with 10 bases between them. The CDR3 has 14 amino acids. Germline V CDR1 and CDR2: SGHRS, YFSETQ. The CDR3 nucleotides are TGCGCCAGCAGCTTGTCGGACAGCGACTATGGCTACACCTTC. Its translation: CASSLSDSDYGYTF.

V is TRBV7-9 and J is TRBJ2-1; 12 positions match TRBD2. The germline V gene encodes CDR1 SEHNR and CDR2 FQNEAQ (reference sequence). CDR3 size: 16 residues. V shed 4 bases, J shed 2 bases, and the junction held 3 bases outside the gene matches. The chain's CDR3 is CASSSWTSGTYNEQFF. CDR3 DNA sequence: TGTGCCAGCAGCTCTTGGACTAGCGGGACCTACAATGAGCAGTTCTTC.

This clone showed up just once. The chain links TRBV6-5 to TRBJ1-1; D might be TRBD1 (5 bases). With 2 bases removed from V and 1 base from J, the gap between germline ends came to 11 bases. The CDR3 contains 15 residues. CDR1 is MNHEY, CDR2 SVGAGI, per germline. In DNA form, the CDR3 reads TGTGCCAGCAGTTACGGGGCAGGACGGAACACTGAAGCTTTCTTT. The encoded protein is CASSYGAGRNTEAFF.

This sequence joins TRBV7-3 and TRBJ2-1, with a possible D match to TRBD2 (7 bases). From germline, CDR1 is SGHTA and CDR2 FQGTGA. The V and J ends lost 1 base and 4 bases respectively, with 17 bases between them. This CDR3 spans 17 amino acids. DNA of the CDR3: TGTGCCAGCAGCTTAAAGATCCCAGGGGAGGGTTACAATGAGCAGTTCTTC. Its protein product is CASSLKIPGEGYNEQFF.

The chain couples TRBV2 to TRBJ2-7, with D perhaps assigned TRBD1 or TRBD2 (5 bases each). Germline loops: CDR1 SNHLY, CDR2 FYNNEI. There are 11 residues in the CDR3. V lost 10 bases and J 2 bases, leaving 9 bases between the germline ends. CDR3 sequence (DNA): TGTGCCACAGGGACCCCCTACGAGCAGTACTTC. Amino acids: CATGTPYEQYF.

This clone was observed a single time. The chain has TRBV9 and TRBJ2-3; 8 nucleotides line up with TRBD2. The ends lost 0 bases at V and 4 bases at J; junction bases unmatched: 4. CDR3 size: 15 residues. Germline values: CDR1 SGDLS, CDR2 YYNGEE. The CDR3 bases are TGTGCCAGCAGCGTAGTTTCGGGAGGGTCAGATACGCAGTATTTT. It yields the protein CASSVVSGGSDTQYF.

This chain joins TRBV7-9 and TRBJ2-5, with 11 bases aligning to TRBD1. The V and J ends lost 4 bases and 4 bases, in that order; junction bases with no gene match: 5. The CDR3 consists of 15 residues. Looked up from germline, CDR1 is SEHNR and CDR2 is FQNEAQ (reference sequence). As DNA, the CDR3 is TGTGCCAGCAGCTCAACGGACAGGGGGCTAGAGACCCAGTACTTC. It specifies CASSSTDRGLETQYF. Variable domain in full (rest from reference TRBV7-9 and TRBJ2-5): DTGVSQNPRHKITKRGQNVTFRCDPISEHNRLYWYRQTLGQGPEFLTYFQNEAQLEKSRLLSDRFSAERPKGSFSTLEIQRTEQGDSAMYLCASSSTDRGLETQYFGPGTRLLVL.

V gene TRBV28 combines with J gene TRBJ2-3; tentatively, D is TRBD2 (5 bases). Germline CDR1 and CDR2: MDHEN and SYDVKM. The V end was cut by 3 bases, the J end by 0 bases, with 13 bases between. The CDR3 is 16 residues long. CDR3 in DNA: TGTGCCAGCAGTTTCATACCGGGAAGGAGCACAGATACGCAGTATTTT. Residues: CASSFIPGRSTDTQYF.